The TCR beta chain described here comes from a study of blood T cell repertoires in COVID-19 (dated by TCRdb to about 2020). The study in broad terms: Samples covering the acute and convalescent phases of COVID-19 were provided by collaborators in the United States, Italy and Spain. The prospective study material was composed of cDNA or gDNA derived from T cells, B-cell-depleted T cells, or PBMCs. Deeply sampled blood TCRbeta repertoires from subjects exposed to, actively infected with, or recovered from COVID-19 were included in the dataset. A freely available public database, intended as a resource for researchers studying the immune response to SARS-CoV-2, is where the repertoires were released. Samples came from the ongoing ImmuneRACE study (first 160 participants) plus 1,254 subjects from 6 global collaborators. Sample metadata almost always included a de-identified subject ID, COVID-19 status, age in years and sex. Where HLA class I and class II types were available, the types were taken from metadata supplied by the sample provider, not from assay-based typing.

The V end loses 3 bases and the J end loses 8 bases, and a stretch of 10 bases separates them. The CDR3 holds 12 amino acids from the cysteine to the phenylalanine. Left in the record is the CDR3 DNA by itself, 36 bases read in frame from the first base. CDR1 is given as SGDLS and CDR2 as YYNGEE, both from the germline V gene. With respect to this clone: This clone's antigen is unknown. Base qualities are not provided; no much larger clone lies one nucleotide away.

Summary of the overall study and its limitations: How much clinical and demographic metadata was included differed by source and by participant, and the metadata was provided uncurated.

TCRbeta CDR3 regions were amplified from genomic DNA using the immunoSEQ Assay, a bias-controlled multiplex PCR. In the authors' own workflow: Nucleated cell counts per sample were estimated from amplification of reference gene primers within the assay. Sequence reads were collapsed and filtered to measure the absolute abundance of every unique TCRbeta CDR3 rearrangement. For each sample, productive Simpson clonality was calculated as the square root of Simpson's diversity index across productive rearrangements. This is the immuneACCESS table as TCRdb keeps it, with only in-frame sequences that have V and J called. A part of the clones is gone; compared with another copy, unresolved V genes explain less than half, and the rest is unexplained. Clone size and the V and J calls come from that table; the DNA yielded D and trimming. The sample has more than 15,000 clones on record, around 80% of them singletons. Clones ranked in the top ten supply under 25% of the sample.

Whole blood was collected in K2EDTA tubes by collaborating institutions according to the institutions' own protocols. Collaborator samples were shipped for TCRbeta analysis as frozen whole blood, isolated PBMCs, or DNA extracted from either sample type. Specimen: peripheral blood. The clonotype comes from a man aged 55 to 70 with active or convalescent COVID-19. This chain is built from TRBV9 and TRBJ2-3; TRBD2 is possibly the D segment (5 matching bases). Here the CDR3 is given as CASSALEGTQYF. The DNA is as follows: TGTGCCAGCAGCGCCTTAGAGGGTACGCAGTATTTT.